This section outlines one TCR beta chain sequence together with its context. Clinical history reported by participants formed the basis on which cohorts were assigned. Germline lookup yields CDR1 LGHDT and CDR2 YNNKEL (reference sequence). The V and J ends lost 6 bases and 0 bases, in that order; junction bases with no gene match: 0. This CDR3 has 13 amino acids. This sample is part of a study of blood T cell repertoires in COVID-19. Turning to the study itself: PBMCs, B-cell-depleted T cells, or T cells provided the cDNA or gDNA that made up the material.

Generated by immunoSEQ multiplex PCR, the TCRdb table keeps only in-frame clones and is missing some. The table has roughly 220,000 clones, about four fifths seen once. This receptor was obtained from a woman aged 35 to 49 who had recovered from COVID-19. The V gene is TRBV3-1 (or the pseudogene TRBV3-2), the J gene TRBJ2-3; 7 bases line up with TRBD2. The sequencing input was PBMCs or T cells enriched from blood (not recorded which). The CDR3 protein is CASRGGSTDTQYF. The DNA of the CDR3 is TGTGCCAGCAGGGGGGGGAGCACAGATACGCAGTATTTT.